Below, 16 T cell receptor beta chains from the same sample are listed, as sequenced in a study of T-cell reconstitution after alpha-beta-depleted transplantation in children. Unique molecular identifiers featured in how the TCRbeta library was prepared. TCRdb itself ran the PCR reads through MiXCR, one entry per CDR3 protein. Among around 250,000 distinct CDR3 sequences listed, almost 10% were seen once. The sequences come from PBMCs from the stem cell graft donor, collected from the stem cell graft. Source of these receptors: a human donor who donated a stem cell graft to a child with SCID.

About this clonotype itself: The junction departs from germline at one end; a sequencing error may be responsible. The rearrangement links TRBV25-1 to TRBJ2-2; D is possibly TRBD2 (5 bases). The CDR3 totals 10 residues. Germline assignment: CDR1 MGHDK and CDR2 SYGVNS. CDR3 region: CATLDGELYF. The CDR3 DNA is TGTGCCACCCTAGACGGGGAGCTGTATTTT. Full variable domain (outside the CDR3, taken from reference TRBV25-1 and TRBJ2-2): EADIYQTPRYLVIGTGKKITLECSQTMGHDKMYWYQQDPGMELHLIHYSYGVNSTEKGDLSSESTVSRIRTEHFPLTLESARPSHTSQYLCATLDGELYFGEGSRLTVL.

The V call is TRBV11-2, the J call TRBJ1-2; TRBD1 is a possible D gene (5 bases). With 8 bases removed from V and 8 bases from J, the gap between germline ends came to 15 bases. CDR1 is SGHAT, CDR2 FQNNGV, per germline. The CDR3 is 12 residues long. CDR3 amino acids: CASALGLYGYTF. The CDR3 nucleotides are TGTGCCAGCGCCTTGGGGCTTTACGGCTACACCTTC.

This clonotype occurred a few times. The chain combines TRBV18 with TRBJ2-5; D may be TRBD2 (5 bases). The V end lost 3 bases, the J end lost 10 bases, and 9 bases lay between the germline ends. The CDR3 contains 11 residues. Germline V gene data show CDR1 as KGHSH and CDR2 as LQKENI. The CDR3 nucleotides read TGTGCCAGCTCACCTGGCCGGGACCAGTACTTC. Amino acids: CASSPGRDQYF.

This clonotype was counted at least ten times. The chain carries TRBV5-1 and TRBJ1-2; 9 bases fit TRBD1. Germline V CDR1 and CDR2: SGHRS, YFSETQ. With V trimmed by 4 bases and J by 7 bases, 11 bases remained unmatched. This CDR3 region has 15 residues. In DNA, the CDR3 is TGCGCCAGCAGCCAAGAGACAGGGGGGGTTGGTGGCTACACCTTC. Translated, it gives CASSQETGGVGGYTF.

There are a few counts of this clonotype. The V call is TRBV2, the J call TRBJ2-1; 9 nucleotides line up with TRBD2. Germline V gives CDR1 SNHLY, CDR2 FYNNEI. The CDR3 runs 15 residues. V lost 7 bases to trimming and J lost 1 base; unmatched junction nucleotides: 5. CDR3 coding DNA: TGTGCCAGCATCCGCGGGGGGGAGTCCTACAATGAGCAGTTCTTC. It encodes CASIRGGESYNEQFF.

This clonotype has ten or more counts. The CDR3 region is CASSLRILYEQYF. The CDR3 DNA reads as TGCGCCAGCAGCCTTAGGATACTCTACGAGCAGTACTTC. The J gene is TRBJ2-7, the V gene TRBV4-1; D unclear. This CDR3 region has 13 residues. CDR1 and CDR2 from the germline V gene are MGHRA and YSYEKL. The ends were cut back, 4 bases at V and 3 bases at J, with 10 bases in the middle.

This clonotype has just a few counts. CDR3 sequence reads: CLGERLYTDTQYF. In nucleotides, the CDR3 is TGCTTGGGGGAGAGGTTGTACACAGATACGCAGTATTTT. The rearrangement links TRBV20-1 to TRBJ2-3; the D gene could be TRBD1 or TRBD2 (5 bases each). Germline values: CDR1 DFQATT, CDR2 SNEGSKA (reference sequence). This CDR3 spans 13 amino acids.

This clonotype was recorded at least ten times. The chain couples TRBV27 to TRBJ2-5, with 10 positions matching TRBD2. The J segment lost 5 bases and the V segment lost 5 bases, leaving 8 bases of the junction unmatched. The germline V gene has CDR1 MNHEY and CDR2 SMNVEV (reference sequence). The CDR3 sequence is 15 residues long. The CDR3 DNA sequence: TGTGCCAGCAGTATCAGCGGGGGGGGCCTGGAGACCCAGTACTTC. As protein: CASSISGGGLETQYF.

This clonotype was detected many times. This chain joins TRBV28 and TRBJ1-5; a weak D match, TRBD1 (5 bases). V was cut by 8 bases and J by 1 base, with 9 bases left in between. The germline V gene encodes CDR1 MDHEN and CDR2 SYDVKM. The CDR3 sequence is 13 residues long. CDR3 in DNA: TGTGCCAGCTGGAGACAGAGCAATCAGCCCCAGCATTTT. Encoded protein: CASWRQSNQPQHF.

The table lists this clonotype with many counts. The rearrangement links TRBV12-3 or TRBV12-4 to TRBJ1-1; D is unresolved. V lost 0 bases to trimming and J lost 2 bases, with 10 bases between them. The CDR3 is 15 residues long. The CDR3 nucleotides are TGTGCCAGCAGTTTAGCAGCACTCAGAAACACTGAAGCTTTCTTT. It yields the protein CASSLAALRNTEAFF.

The V gene is TRBV10-3, the J gene TRBJ1-1; D is uncertain. V was cut by 3 bases and J by 1 base, with 12 bases left in between. The CDR3 is made up of 15 amino acids. CDR1 and CDR2 from the germline V gene are ENHRY and SYGVKD. DNA of the CDR3: TGTGCCATCAGTGATAACAACAGACCGAACACTGAAGCTTTCTTT. Encoded protein: CAISDNNRPNTEAFF.

To note about this clonotype: A read error may be the cause here, since a much bigger clone is one base away. The rearrangement joins TRBV12-3 or TRBV12-4 to TRBJ2-3, with a tentative D call TRBD1 (6 bases). CDR3 length equals 12 residues. Trimming removed 7 bases at V and 7 bases at J, with 12 bases between. CDR3 region: CASIEDRYTQYF. CDR3 nucleotide sequence: TGTGCCAGCATAGAAGACAGGTATACGCAGTATTTT.

This clonotype was counted between two and nine times. The chain combines TRBV3-1 with TRBJ1-3, with D unresolved. This CDR3 is 14 amino acids long. The V gene's germline CDR1 is LGHDT and CDR2 YNNKEL (reference sequence). V was clipped by 3 bases and J by 0 bases, with 6 bases between them. The CDR3, as DNA: TGTGCCAGCAGCCAGGGAGGCTCTGGAAACACCATATATTTT. It yields the protein CASSQGGSGNTIYF.

In this sample, this clonotype turned up a few times. This sequence joins TRBV7-8 and TRBJ1-1, with D perhaps TRBD1 (6 bases). With 1 base removed from V and 11 bases from J, the gap between germline ends came to 11 bases. CDR1 and CDR2 (germline): SGHVS, FQNEAQ. This CDR3 spans 12 amino acids. CDR3 residues: CASSLEGQHAFF. DNA for the CDR3: TGTGCCAGCAGCTTAGAAGGACAGCATGCTTTCTTT. Full variable domain (rest looked up from reference TRBV7-8 and TRBJ1-1): GAGVSQSPRYKVAKRGQDVALRCDPISGHVSLFWYQQALGQGPEFLTYFQNEAQLDKSGLPSDRFFAERPEGSVSTLKIQRTQQEDSAVYLCASSLEGQHAFFGQGTRLTVV.

The CDR3 nucleotides are TGTGCCAGCAAGCCCAGCGGGGCCTCATACGAGCAGTACTTC. Amino acid sequence: CASKPSGASYEQYF. The chain employs TRBV3-1 and TRBJ2-7; the match to TRBD2 covers 7 bases. Germline CDR1 LGHDT, CDR2 YNNKEL (reference sequence). With 7 bases clipped from V and 4 bases from J, the junction kept 10 bases outside the gene matches. The CDR3 covers 14 residues.

This chain connects TRBV6-5 to TRBJ1-2; D ambiguous. CDR3 length: 16 amino acids. The germline V gene encodes CDR1 MNHEY and CDR2 SVGAGI. Trimming took off 2 bases at V and 7 bases at J, with 20 bases between the two ends. The CDR3, as DNA: TGTGCCAGCAGTTACGGTCATGGGGTGAGGCCGGGTGGCTACACCTTC. Encoded protein: CASSYGHGVRPGGYTF.